This T cell receptor beta chain is drawn from a study of cytomegalovirus exposure and HLA in healthy donors. Study-wide background: A later analysis reported the same platform for the 110 or so validation repertoires and the roughly 650 first-cohort repertoires.

Study findings and constraints: Accounts indicate the classifier identified cytomegalovirus status with strong specificity and sensitivity. The investigators catalogued 164 TCR beta chains as cytomegalovirus-associated.

The donors belonged to the approximately 120-subject validation cohort, separate from the roughly 670-subject first cohort. Only in-frame clones appear in the TCRdb table, and some are missing; sequencing was by immunoSEQ multiplex PCR. The repertoire has some 150,000 clones, around 90% of them found once; the top ten carry 4.5%. In its sample, this clone was seen once. Antigen: not known. Per germline, CDR1 MDHEN and CDR2 SYDVKM. The V gene lost 6 bases and the J gene lost 0 bases, with 15 bases spanning the gap. This CDR3 spans 16 amino acids. This TCR was sampled from a man in his late teens or twenties in good health and CMV-seropositive. V is TRBV28 and J is TRBJ1-3; weak D call: TRBD1 (5 bases). Sequenced input: PBMCs. DNA of the CDR3: TGTGCCAGCAGACTGCATGGGGGGGACTCTGGAAACACCATATATTTT. It codes for CASRLHGGDSGNTIYF.